The 5 T cell receptor beta chains reported below all come from one sample, sequenced in a study of CD8 T cells in acute hepatitis C reinfection. Points from the study as a whole: Overrepresentation in the naive pool did not explain the preferential TRBV04 and TRBV06 usage seen in all groups.

This table comes from immunoSEQ multiplex PCR, and its TCRdb copy is limited to in-frame clones, with some not included. This table has approximately 4,200 clones, roughly 40% appearing once. Time point described: acute HCV infection, within 168 days of estimated infection date. Sequencing of hepatitis C virus-specific cells was done ex vivo rather than after in vitro expansion. Source: HCV NS3-1073 tetramer-sorted CD8+ T cells from PBMCs, taken during acute infection. The receptor set was obtained from a man aged 30 to 39 with chronic hepatitis C.

This clone has only a few counts. Other DNA sequences in this specimen translate into the identical CDR3. The V and J genes are TRBV4-2 and TRBJ2-7; maybe TRBD2 (6 bases). Germline V CDR1 and CDR2: LGHNA, YNFKEQ. With 0 bases removed from V and 0 bases from J, the gap between germline ends came to 12 bases. The CDR3 has 16 amino acids. The CDR3 region is CASSQELASSSYEQYF. In DNA, the CDR3 is TGTGCCAGCAGCCAAGAGCTAGCGTCGAGCTCCTACGAGCAGTACTTC.

The rearrangement uses TRBV4-2 and TRBJ1-1, with D tentatively TRBD1 (5 bases). The CDR3 extends over 15 amino acids. V gave up 0 bases and J gave up 7 bases, with 15 bases separating them. Germline V gene data show CDR1 as LGHNA and CDR2 as YNFKEQ. CDR3 in amino acids: CASSQEAGAWGEAFF. CDR3 sequence (DNA): TGTGCCAGCAGCCAAGAGGCCGGGGCCTGGGGTGAAGCTTTCTTT.

This clone was recorded a few times. This chain links TRBV2 with TRBJ2-4; 9 bases line up with TRBD1. With V trimmed by 4 bases and J by 9 bases, 4 bases remained unmatched. Germline assignment: CDR1 SNHLY and CDR2 FYNNEI. The CDR3 extends over 13 amino acids. CDR3 residues: CASSVPGQGIQYF. CDR3 bases: TGTGCCAGCAGTGTCCCGGGACAGGGCATTCAGTACTTC.

This clone has only a few counts. The CDR3 coding sequence is TGTGCCAGCAGCTCAACACCGGGACTAGGGAACACAGATACGCAGTATTTT. This codes for CASSSTPGLGNTDTQYF. The J gene is TRBJ2-3, the V gene TRBV5-8, with 8 nucleotides matching TRBD2. The CDR3 runs to 17 residues. From germline, CDR1 is SGHTS and CDR2 YDEGEE. Unmatched junction bases numbered 11, after V lost 3 bases and J lost 2 bases.

This clone was detected a few times. In DNA form, the CDR3 reads TGCGCCAGCGGGGAATCGGGGACAGATACGCAGTATTTT. This codes for CASGESGTDTQYF. V is TRBV10-1 and J is TRBJ2-3; a weak D match, TRBD2 (5 bases). V lost 8 bases and J lost 3, with 12 bases in between. The germline V gene encodes CDR1 WNHNN and CDR2 SYGVQD (reference sequence). CDR3 length equals 13 residues.